The 26 T cell receptor beta chains in this list originate from one sample, sequenced in a study of shared clonotypes between healthy human individuals. The method was immunoSEQ multiplex PCR; TCRdb's version includes in-frame clones alone and lacks a portion of them. This sample has around 1.1 million clones, with approximately 80% found just once. The sequenced material came from memory CD4+ T cells from PBMCs. As for subset: CD45RA-negative fraction. These receptors were taken from a man aged 18 to 30 in good health. Some clones in this sample may be carry-over from other donors' samples.

As to this clone: It may be a read error: a sequence one base away is much more abundant. This same CDR3 is encoded by further DNA sequences in the sample. The J gene is TRBJ1-1, the V gene TRBV2, with D hard to call. V was clipped by 5 bases and J by 1 base, with 2 bases between them. This CDR3 has 11 residues. CDR1 is SNHLY and CDR2 is FYNNEI in the germline V gene. The CDR3 DNA follows: TGTGCCAGCAGTCAGAACACTGAAGCTTTCTTT. Protein product: CASSQNTEAFF.

The rearrangement uses TRBV28 and TRBJ2-7; tentatively, D is TRBD1 (6 bases). The CDR3 length is 12 residues. Germline loops: CDR1 MDHEN, CDR2 SYDVKM. V lost 11 bases and J lost 6, with 17 bases in between. CDR3 region: CAVIARGSEQYF. Written as DNA, the CDR3 is TGTGCCGTCATAGCCAGGGGTTCCGAGCAGTACTTC. Complete variable domain (other parts from reference TRBV28 and TRBJ2-7): DVKVTQSSRYLVKRTGEKVFLECVQDMDHENMFWYRQDPGLGLRLIYFSYDVKMKEKGDIPEGYSVSREKKERFSLILESASTNQTSMYLCAVIARGSEQYFGPGTRLTVT.

As DNA, the CDR3 is TGTGCCTGGAGTGTCGGGACAGGGGTAAATTCACCCCTCCACTTT. It codes for CAWSVGTGVNSPLHF. The chain carries TRBV30 and TRBJ1-6; TRBD1 matches 10 bases. Germline CDR1 is GTSNPN and CDR2 is SVGIG (reference sequence). V lost 0 bases, J lost 7 bases, and 3 bases stayed unmatched. The length of the CDR3 is 15 residues.

The chain joins TRBV28 to TRBJ1-2; perhaps TRBD1 as D (6 bases). Per germline, CDR1 MDHEN and CDR2 SYDVKM. Trimming took off 6 bases at V and 7 bases at J, with 18 bases between the two ends. This CDR3 is built from 14 residues. The chain's CDR3 is CASRLTQGSGGYTF. CDR3 DNA: TGTGCCAGCAGATTGACCCAGGGGTCGGGTGGCTACACCTTC.

Concerning this clone: One base away lies a much larger clone, so this may be a sequencing read error. The chain joins TRBV7-8 to TRBJ1-5; TRBD1 matches 9 bases. The CDR3 contains 14 residues. CDR1 SGHVS and CDR2 FQNEAQ come from the germline V gene. Losses at the gene ends were 5 bases for V and 6 bases for J; bases not matched to a gene: 5. The CDR3 loop reads CASSPGTGIQPQHF. CDR3 DNA: TGTGCCAGCAGCCCCGGGACAGGGATTCAGCCCCAGCATTTT. Looking up the rest from reference TRBV7-8 and TRBJ1-5 gives the full variable domain: GAGVSQSPRYKVAKRGQDVALRCDPISGHVSLFWYQQALGQGPEFLTYFQNEAQLDKSGLPSDRFFAERPEGSVSTLKIQRTQQEDSAVYLCASSPGTGIQPQHFGDGTRLSIL.

The J gene is TRBJ1-2, the V gene TRBV5-1; 7 bases align to TRBD1. CDR3 length: 14 residues. The V segment lost 3 bases and the J segment 4 bases; nucleotides outside the gene matches: 6. Germline V gene data show CDR1 as SGHRS and CDR2 as YFSETQ. CDR3 residues: CASSSSGTAYGYTF. The CDR3 nucleotides read TGCGCCAGCAGCTCTAGCGGGACAGCCTATGGCTACACCTTC.

V is TRBV13 and J is TRBJ2-2; no clear D gene. The V end was cut by 2 bases, the J end by 0 bases, with 13 bases between. This CDR3 is built from 17 residues. Germline V gene lookup returns CDR1 PRHDT and CDR2 FYEKMQ (reference sequence). The DNA of the CDR3 is TGTGCCAGCAGCTTACCCTTAGGGCAAACGAACACCGGGGAGCTGTTTTTT. Amino acids: CASSLPLGQTNTGELFF. Using reference TRBV13 and TRBJ2-2 for the parts outside the CDR3, the full variable domain is AAGVIQSPRHLIKEKRETATLKCYPIPRHDTVYWYQQGPGQDPQFLISFYEKMQSDKGSIPDRFSAQQFSDYHSELNMSSLELGDSALYFCASSLPLGQTNTGELFFGEGSRLTVL.

The V and J genes are TRBV7-8 and TRBJ1-1; D call uncertain. From germline, CDR1 is SGHVS and CDR2 FQNEAQ. The CDR3 has 14 amino acids. Deletions cut 5 bases from V and 4 bases from J, with 14 bases between. CDR3 sequence reads: CASSQTGLGTEAFF. CDR3 nucleotide sequence: TGTGCCAGCAGCCAAACGGGGTTGGGCACTGAAGCTTTCTTT.

The V gene is TRBV7-2, the J gene TRBJ1-4; D unclear. Germline loops: CDR1 SGHTA, CDR2 FQGNSA. The CDR3 has 12 residues. Between the trimmed V and J ends, which lost 2 bases and 4 bases, there was a span of 2 bases. CDR3 DNA: TGTGCCAGCAGCTTAAGTAATGAAAAACTGTTTTTT. This codes for CASSLSNEKLFF. The variable domain in full, completed from reference TRBV7-2 and TRBJ1-4, reads GAGVSQSPSNKVTEKGKDVELRCDPISGHTALYWYRQSLGQGLEFLIYFQGNSAPDKSGLPSDRFSAERTGGSVSTLTIQRTQQEDSAVYLCASSLSNEKLFFGSGTQLSVL.

This clone has only a few counts. The chain couples TRBV4-2 to TRBJ1-3; no firm D call. From germline, CDR1 is LGHNA and CDR2 YNFKEQ. Deletions cut 4 bases from V and 3 bases from J, with 10 bases between. There are 14 residues in the CDR3. The CDR3 is CASSLPSNGNTIYF. Here the CDR3 DNA reads TGTGCCAGCAGCCTTCCTTCCAATGGAAACACCATATATTTT.

The chain is built from TRBV7-9 and TRBJ2-7; D unresolved. The CDR3 is 12 amino acids. Germline V gene data show CDR1 as SEHNR and CDR2 as FQNEAQ (reference sequence). V lost 5 bases and J lost 7, with 12 bases in between. The CDR3 coding sequence is TGTGCCAGCAGCCACAATAGTGGTGAGCAGTACTTC. The encoded protein is CASSHNSGEQYF.

In this sample, this clone turned up a few times. The chain recombines TRBV11-2 with TRBJ2-1; TRBD2 matches at 11 bases. Germline CDR1 SGHAT, CDR2 FQNNGV. V was pared by 5 bases and J by 5 bases, with 11 bases of the junction left unmatched. CDR3 length equals 17 residues. CDR3 sequence: CASSPRPGTSGNNEQFF. The CDR3 coding sequence is TGTGCCAGCAGCCCAAGGCCCGGGACTAGCGGTAACAATGAGCAGTTCTTC.

The rearrangement joins TRBV25-1 to TRBJ2-2; D remains unclear. Trimming pared 7 bases from V and 4 bases from J, leaving 19 bases between. The CDR3 runs to 16 residues. Germline CDR1 reads MGHDK; CDR2 reads SYGVNS. The CDR3, as DNA: TGTGCCAGCACCCCCCCTCTAGTAGTAGGCACCGGGGAGCTGTTTTTT. This encodes CASTPPLVVGTGELFF.

As to this clone: A much larger clone lies one base from this, so it may be a read error. This chain links TRBV6-1 with TRBJ1-1; 7 nucleotides align to TRBD1. The trim removed 8 bases at V and 1 base at J, leaving 4 bases unmatched. The germline V gene has CDR1 MNHNS and CDR2 SASEGT. CDR3 size: 13 residues. CDR3 protein: CASRTGPNTEAFF. The CDR3 DNA is TGTGCCAGCCGGACAGGCCCGAACACTGAAGCTTTCTTT.

In the case of this clone: A read error may be the cause here, since a much bigger clone is one base away. The gene calls are TRBV7-9 and TRBJ1-1; D is unclear. Germline lookup yields CDR1 SEHNR and CDR2 FQNEAQ (reference sequence). V lost 3 bases and J 7 bases, leaving 6 bases between the germline ends. This CDR3 region has 11 residues. The CDR3 reads CASSFYSEAFF. For the CDR3, the DNA is TGTGCCAGCAGCTTCTACAGTGAAGCTTTCTTT.

For this clone: This is likely a read error, given that the CDR3 carries no conserved phenylalanine or tryptophan at its end. It is unclear where the CDR3 begins or ends on the DNA, so no DNA is shown, and the CDR3 is as TCRdb lists it. The J gene is TRBJ1-2, the V gene TRBV7-9; TRBD1, the table's D call, was not compared with the DNA. The CDR3 sequence runs 12 residues, both termini included. The germline gives CDR1 SEHNR, CDR2 FQNEAQ (reference sequence). The CDR3 sequence: CASSLSTGGQAL.

This chain links TRBV18 with TRBJ2-2, with 7 bases identical to TRBD2. This CDR3 spans 16 amino acids. V gave up 1 base and J gave up 5 bases; unmatched junction bases: 7. Looked up from germline, CDR1 is KGHSH and CDR2 is LQKENI. The CDR3 reads CASSPLFQGGTGELFF. The CDR3 DNA is TGTGCCAGCTCACCACTTTTCCAGGGAGGGACCGGGGAGCTGTTTTTT.

V is TRBV5-1 and J is TRBJ1-2, with 9 bases aligning to TRBD1. Germline loops: CDR1 SGHRS, CDR2 YFSETQ. The length of the CDR3 is 13 residues. V lost 3 bases and J lost 7; bases outside the gene matches: 4. CDR3 region: CASSSGDRAGYTF. CDR3 DNA: TGCGCCAGCAGCTCGGGGGACAGGGCTGGCTACACCTTC.

The genes are TRBV19 and TRBJ1-3, with 7 bases fitting TRBD1. CDR1 and CDR2 from the germline V gene are LNHDA and SQIVND (reference sequence). The CDR3 runs to 16 residues. Losses at the gene ends were 3 bases for V and 3 bases for J; bases not matched to a gene: 8. The DNA for the CDR3 is TGTGCCAGTAGTATCCGTTCCGGGACAGATGGAAACACCATATATTTT. The encoded protein is CASSIRSGTDGNTIYF.

A few counts support this clone. Other DNA variants within this sample encode the same CDR3. The J gene is TRBJ1-1, the V gene TRBV29-1; tentatively, D is TRBD1 (5 bases). The CDR3 is 12 amino acids. Germline V gene sequence: CDR1 SQVTM, CDR2 ANQGSEA. The germline V and J ends were trimmed by 4 bases and 4 bases, with 10 bases remaining between them. The CDR3 DNA reads as TGCAGCGTTGGGCCGGGGGGCACTGAAGCTTTCTTT. Protein sequence: CSVGPGGTEAFF.

This clone occurred a few times. This CDR3 reads CASSFSPGDTQYF. DNA for the CDR3: TGTGCCAGCAGTTTCAGTCCTGGAGATACGCAGTATTTT. V is TRBV27 and J is TRBJ2-3; unclear D gene. V was shortened by 3 bases and J by 5 bases, with 9 bases between the two germline ends. In germline, CDR1 is MNHEY, CDR2 SMNVEV (reference sequence). This CDR3 region has 13 residues.

The chain uses TRBV2 and TRBJ1-2; TRBD1 aligns across 9 bases. The V segment lost 6 bases and the J segment 5 bases; nucleotides outside the gene matches: 7. The CDR3 totals 14 residues. The V gene's germline CDR1 is SNHLY and CDR2 FYNNEI. The chain's CDR3 is CASRRDREGYGYTF. DNA for the CDR3: TGTGCCAGCAGACGGGACAGGGAAGGGTATGGCTACACCTTC.

The V and J genes are TRBV5-1 and TRBJ1-1; perhaps TRBD1 as D (6 bases). Germline V gene sequence: CDR1 SGHRS, CDR2 YFSETQ. The V and J ends lost 2 bases and 5 bases respectively, with 16 bases between them. The length of the CDR3 is 15 residues. The CDR3, as DNA: TGCGCCAGCAGCTTTGGTAGCAGGGGTTCGACTGAAGCTTTCTTT. Residues: CASSFGSRGSTEAFF.

V usage is TRBV7-2 and J usage is TRBJ1-2; unclear D gene. Trimming left V 5 bases short and J 1 base short, with 8 bases between. CDR3 length: 13 amino acids. The V gene's germline CDR1 is SGHTA and CDR2 FQGNSA. CDR3 DNA sequence: TGTGCCAGCAGCCCGGAGGTTAACTATGGCTACACCTTC. Translated: CASSPEVNYGYTF.

This chain links TRBV25-1 with TRBJ2-2, with 8 bases lining up with TRBD1. CDR1 is MGHDK and CDR2 is SYGVNS in the germline V gene. This CDR3 spans 16 amino acids. With V trimmed by 5 bases and J by 2 bases, 7 bases remained unmatched. The CDR3 DNA sequence: TGTGCCAGCAGTAGGTTAACAGGGGGAAACACCGGGGAGCTGTTTTTT. It yields the protein CASSRLTGGNTGELFF.

This chain uses TRBV18 with TRBJ2-5; TRBD1 agrees at 8 bases. This CDR3 has 15 amino acids. The V and J ends lost 6 bases and 4 bases, in that order; junction bases with no gene match: 10. CDR1 and CDR2 (germline): KGHSH, LQKENI. The CDR3 protein is CASSNTNGQGETQYF. DNA of the CDR3: TGTGCCAGCTCTAACACCAATGGACAGGGAGAGACCCAGTACTTC.